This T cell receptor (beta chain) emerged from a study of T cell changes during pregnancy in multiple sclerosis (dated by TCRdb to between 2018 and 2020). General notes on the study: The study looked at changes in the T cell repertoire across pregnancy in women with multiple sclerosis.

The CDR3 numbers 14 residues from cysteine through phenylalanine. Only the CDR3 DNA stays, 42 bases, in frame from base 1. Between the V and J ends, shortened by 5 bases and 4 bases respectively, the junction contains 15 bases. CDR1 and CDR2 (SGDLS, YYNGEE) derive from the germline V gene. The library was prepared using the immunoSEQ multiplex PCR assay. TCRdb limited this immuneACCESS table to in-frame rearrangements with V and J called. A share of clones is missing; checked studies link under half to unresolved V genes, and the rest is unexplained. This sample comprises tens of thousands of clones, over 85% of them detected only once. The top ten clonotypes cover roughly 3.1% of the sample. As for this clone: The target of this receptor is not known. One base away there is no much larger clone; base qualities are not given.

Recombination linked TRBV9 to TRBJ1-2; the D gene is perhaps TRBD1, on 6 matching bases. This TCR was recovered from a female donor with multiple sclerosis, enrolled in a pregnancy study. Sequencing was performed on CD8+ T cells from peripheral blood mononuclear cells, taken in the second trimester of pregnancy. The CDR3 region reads CASRTGAPLYGYTF. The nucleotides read TGTGCCAGCAGGACAGGAGCCCCTCTCTATGGCTACACCTTC.